The 15 T cell receptor beta chains given below trace back to one sample, sequenced in a study of cytomegalovirus exposure and HLA in healthy donors. 60 Vbeta and 13 Jbeta primers were used in PCR. Only in-frame clones appear in the TCRdb table, and some are missing; sequencing was by immunoSEQ multiplex PCR. Among some 70,000 clones, over 70% were seen once, and the ten largest hold roughly 5.1%. Sequencing input: PBMCs. The receptors shown here come from a male donor in good health and CMV-seropositive.

The CDR3 loop is CASSIRQAALNQPQHF. Written as DNA, the CDR3 is TGTGCCAGTAGTATCCGACAGGCAGCACTCAATCAGCCCCAGCATTTT. V and J are TRBV19 and TRBJ1-5; weak D call: TRBD1 (6 bases). Looked up from germline, CDR1 is LNHDA and CDR2 is SQIVND (reference sequence). Trimming stripped 3 bases from V and 3 bases from J, with 15 bases between. The CDR3 covers 16 residues. The variable domain in full, with the rest retrieved from reference TRBV19 and TRBJ1-5, is DGGITQSPKYLFRKEGQNVTLSCEQNLNHDAMYWYRQDPGQGLRLIYYSQIVNDFQKGDIAEGYSVSREKKESFPLTVTSAQKNPTAFYLCASSIRQAALNQPQHFGDGTRLSIL.

The rearrangement joins TRBV6-5 to TRBJ2-1; no clear D. With 4 bases removed from V and 4 bases from J, the gap between germline ends came to 11 bases. Germline assignment: CDR1 MNHEY and CDR2 SVGAGI. The CDR3 loop spans 14 amino acids. CDR3 residues: CASSSLRSYNEQFF. The CDR3 DNA follows: TGTGCCAGCAGTTCCTTGCGCTCTTACAATGAGCAGTTCTTC.

This clone was detected only once. The V and J genes are TRBV7-9 and TRBJ2-5; 7 bases match TRBD2. V lost 5 bases and J lost 4; bases outside the gene matches: 10. Looked up from germline, CDR1 is SEHNR and CDR2 is FQNEAQ (reference sequence). This CDR3 spans 15 amino acids. The CDR3 loop is CASSPIPAGRETQYF. The CDR3 DNA sequence: TGTGCCAGCAGCCCTATACCAGCGGGGCGAGAGACCCAGTACTTC.

V and J are TRBV7-8 and TRBJ2-1, with 13 bases aligning to TRBD2. Trimming removed 3 bases from V and 0 bases from J; junction bases left unmatched: 5. The CDR3 spans 18 residues. The germline V gene encodes CDR1 SGHVS and CDR2 FQNEAQ. The chain's CDR3 is CASSFVLAGGPSYNEQFF. CDR3 nucleotide sequence: TGTGCCAGCAGCTTCGTACTAGCGGGGGGGCCCTCCTACAATGAGCAGTTCTTC.

This clone was recorded a few times. This chain connects TRBV6-5 to TRBJ1-4; no firm D call. Germline values: CDR1 MNHEY, CDR2 SVGAGI. The V end was cut by 6 bases, the J end by 5 bases, with 7 bases between. The CDR3 consists of 12 residues. The CDR3 nucleotides are TGTGCCAGCAGAACGGGGAATGAAAAACTGTTTTTT. Its protein is CASRTGNEKLFF.

This clone was counted only a few times. V gene TRBV9 combines with J gene TRBJ1-4; TRBD1 matches 7 bases. Trimming cost V 3 bases and J 1 base; bases outside gene matches: 3. Germline-derived CDR1 and CDR2 are SGDLS and YYNGEE. This CDR3 comprises 15 residues. Here the CDR3 DNA reads TGTGCCAGCAGCGCCCGACAGGGAACTAATGAAAAACTGTTTTTT. It translates to CASSARQGTNEKLFF.

The rearrangement joins TRBV6-1 to TRBJ1-1; 9 bases fit TRBD1. The CDR3 extends over 14 amino acids. Germline assignment: CDR1 MNHNS and CDR2 SASEGT. V dropped 4 bases and J dropped 5; count of bases not matched to a gene: 5. The CDR3: CASSVKDRGTEAFF. In DNA form, the CDR3 reads TGTGCCAGCAGTGTAAAGGACAGGGGAACTGAAGCTTTCTTT.

V usage is TRBV28 and J usage is TRBJ1-2, with D maybe TRBD1 (5 bases). Per the germline V gene, CDR1 is MDHEN and CDR2 is SYDVKM. The length of the CDR3 is 14 residues. The V gene lost 3 bases and the J gene lost 8 bases, with 16 bases spanning the gap. The chain's CDR3 is CASSFRWRGGGYTF. CDR3 coding DNA: TGTGCCAGCAGTTTCCGATGGAGGGGAGGAGGCTACACCTTC.

This chain connects TRBV7-9 to TRBJ1-1; a weak D match, TRBD1 (5 bases). V lost 7 bases to trimming and J lost 5 bases, with 14 bases between them. The CDR3 totals 13 residues. From germline, CDR1 is SEHNR and CDR2 FQNEAQ (reference sequence). CDR3 sequence: CASITGEGTEAFF. CDR3 sequence (DNA): TGTGCCAGCATCACAGGTGAAGGGACTGAAGCTTTCTTT.

The V and J genes are TRBV9 and TRBJ2-3, with 8 positions matching TRBD2. The CDR3 is made up of 16 amino acids. The V gene end was trimmed by 3 bases and the J gene end by 2 bases; junction bases not matched to a gene: 8. Germline assignment: CDR1 SGDLS and CDR2 YYNGEE. The CDR3: CASSDPSGGLTDTQYF. The CDR3, as DNA: TGTGCCAGCAGCGACCCGAGCGGGGGCCTCACAGATACGCAGTATTTT.

The chain couples TRBV9 to TRBJ2-3; 7 bases map to TRBD2. There are 15 residues in the CDR3. V trimming: 1 base; J trimming: 4 bases; junction bases outside the gene matches: 6. Germline-derived CDR1 and CDR2 are SGDLS and YYNGEE. The CDR3 region is CASSVRSGEADTQYF. For the CDR3, the DNA is TGTGCCAGCAGCGTACGGAGCGGGGAAGCAGATACGCAGTATTTT.

This chain uses TRBV5-4 with TRBJ1-2; D gene ambiguous. Trimming left V 0 bases short and J 3 bases short, with 9 bases between. The CDR3 runs to 14 residues. CDR1 is SGHNT, CDR2 YYREEE, per germline (reference sequence). In DNA form, the CDR3 reads TGTGCCAGCAGCTTGGCCGGGTCAGACTATGGCTACACCTTC. Translating it yields CASSLAGSDYGYTF.

The V call is TRBV5-4, the J call TRBJ2-6; 15 bases match TRBD2. The CDR3 totals 20 residues. The V segment lost 4 bases and the J segment 0 bases; nucleotides outside the gene matches: 8. CDR1 and CDR2 from the germline V gene are SGHNT and YYREEE (reference sequence). CDR3 sequence (DNA): TGTGCCAGCAGCCCTGGACTAGCGGGGGGGCGCCACTCTGGGGCCAACGTCCTGACTTTC. It specifies CASSPGLAGGRHSGANVLTF.

This chain uses TRBV2 with TRBJ2-7, with a tentative D call TRBD1 (6 bases). The CDR3 consists of 14 residues. Deletions cut 1 base from V and 4 bases from J, with 11 bases between. Germline loops: CDR1 SNHLY, CDR2 FYNNEI. CDR3 sequence reads: CASSEGGGRYEQYF. The CDR3 DNA follows: TGTGCCAGCAGTGAAGGTGGGGGCCGGTACGAGCAGTACTTC. Filled out from reference TRBV2 and TRBJ2-7, the complete variable domain reads EPEVTQTPSHQVTQMGQEVILRCVPISNHLYFYWYRQILGQKVEFLVSFYNNEISEKSEIFDDQFSVERPDGSNFTLKIRSTKLEDSAMYFCASSEGGGRYEQYFGPGTRLTVT.

The chain employs TRBV6-1 and TRBJ2-2; 10 nucleotides line up with TRBD1. Germline trimming cut 5 bases from V and 4 bases from J; bases unmatched to any gene: 4. Germline CDR1 MNHNS, CDR2 SASEGT. The CDR3 is made up of 15 amino acids. The CDR3 DNA is TGTGCCAGCAGTATCGACAGGGGGCGCACCGGGGAGCTGTTTTTT. As protein: CASSIDRGRTGELFF.